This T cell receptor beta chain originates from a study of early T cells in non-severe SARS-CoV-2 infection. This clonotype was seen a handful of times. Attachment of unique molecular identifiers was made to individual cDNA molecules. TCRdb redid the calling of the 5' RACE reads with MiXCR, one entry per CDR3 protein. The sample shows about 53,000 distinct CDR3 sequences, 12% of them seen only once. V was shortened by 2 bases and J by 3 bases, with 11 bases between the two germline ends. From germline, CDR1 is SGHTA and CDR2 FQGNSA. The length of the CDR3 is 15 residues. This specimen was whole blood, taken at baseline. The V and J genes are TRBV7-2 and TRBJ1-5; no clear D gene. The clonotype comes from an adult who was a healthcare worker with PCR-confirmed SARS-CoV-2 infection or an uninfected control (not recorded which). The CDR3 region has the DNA TGTGCCAGCAGCTTATCAGGCACCGTCAATCAGCCCCAGCATTTT. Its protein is CASSLSGTVNQPQHF.